The 22 T cell receptor beta chains listed next were all sequenced from one sample in a study of T cells in women clearing cervical HPV infection. The data were produced by immunoSEQ multiplex PCR, yet TCRdb's version contains in-frame clones alone and is incomplete. This repertoire comprises 30,000 to 35,000 clones; its ten largest clones make up 18%. The sequencing sample was made of blood buffy coat. Source of these receptors: a woman aged 18-69 years with a cervical HPV16 infection that either progressed to CIN3+ or cleared (not recorded which).

Points on this clone: With the read ending 3 residues before the CDR3 end, the germline J gene is used to fill in that end. The chain couples TRBV7-6 to TRBJ2-3, with D unclear. The CDR3 runs to 12 residues. The V and J ends lost 5 bases and 5 bases respectively, with 8 bases between them. Looked up from germline, CDR1 is SGHVS and CDR2 is FNYEAQ. CDR3 protein: CASSGSVDTQYF. Partial CDR3 DNA: TGTGCCAGCAGCGGTAGTGTAGATACG.

As to this clone: The read ends 3 residues shy of where the CDR3 ends; the end is completed using the germline J gene. The genes are TRBV29-1 and TRBJ2-7; no definite D call. From germline, CDR1 is SQVTM and CDR2 ANQGSEA. CDR3 length: 14 residues. Trimming shortened V by 4 bases and J by 5 bases, and 18 bases separated the two germline ends. CDR3 residues: CSVVLRVPSNEQYF. The sequenced CDR3 bases are TGCAGCGTTGTCTTAAGGGTGCCCAGCAACGAG.

Of note for this clone: Its ends do not fully match the called genes, so a read error is possible. Read coverage stops 3 residues before the CDR3 terminus; the germline J gene supplies the remainder. The chain joins TRBV19 to TRBJ2-2; D possibly uses TRBD1 or TRBD2 (5 bases each). In germline, CDR1 is LNHDA, CDR2 SQIVND (reference sequence). The CDR3 extends over 17 amino acids. The CDR3 sequence: CAGSIARQGDTNEKLFF. The sequenced CDR3 bases are TGTGCCGGTAGTATAGCGAGGCAGGGAGATACTAATGAAAAG.

A note on this clone: The read terminates 3 residues ahead of where the CDR3 ends, so the germline J gene completes it. The V call is TRBV29-1, the J call TRBJ2-3, with TRBD2 as a possible D gene (6 bases). This CDR3 comprises 12 residues. Germline loops: CDR1 SQVTM, CDR2 ANQGSEA. The covered CDR3 bases are TGCAGCGTTGATATTACGGGGGAGACG. It specifies CSVDITGET. The CDR3, in full, reads CSVDITGETQYF.

Of note for this clone: The missing CDR3 end, 3 residues past where the read stops, is filled in from the germline J gene. This chain links TRBV15 with TRBJ1-5, with D possibly being TRBD1 (5 bases). The CDR3 has 13 amino acids. Trimming stripped 8 bases from V and 2 bases from J, with 10 bases between. Germline V gives CDR1 LNHNV, CDR2 YYDKDF (reference sequence). The CDR3 sequence is CATAQAGNQPQHF. The sequenced CDR3 bases are TGTGCCACCGCACAGGCAGGCAATCAGCCC.

Concerning this clone: The read halts 3 residues ahead of the CDR3 end, with the missing end drawn from the germline J gene. The chain has TRBV6-1 and TRBJ1-1, with 9 positions matching TRBD1. CDR3 length equals 16 residues. Germline assignment: CDR1 MNHNS and CDR2 SASEGT. V lost 4 bases and J lost 3; bases outside the gene matches: 9. The CDR3 sequence is CASSVNRGQVHTEAFF. The sequenced CDR3 bases are TGTGCCAGCAGTGTTAACAGGGGGCAGGTGCACACTGAA.

Points on this clone: The read terminates 3 residues ahead of where the CDR3 ends, so the germline J gene completes it. This chain links TRBV30 with TRBJ2-2, with 7 bases identical to TRBD1. CDR3 size: 16 residues. Losses at the gene ends were 2 bases for V and 2 bases for J; bases not matched to a gene: 8. Germline V gene data show CDR1 as GTSNPN and CDR2 as SVGIG (reference sequence). The part of the CDR3 DNA that was read is TGTGCCTGGAGTCGTGGGACAGCCCTTAACACCGGGGAG. This sequence encodes CAWSRGTALNTGE. The CDR3, in full, reads CAWSRGTALNTGELFF.

The CDR3 bases that were read are TGCGCCAGCCGTGGGGGGGAGATAGATACG. This translates into CASRGGEIDT. The CDR3, in full, reads CASRGGEIDTQYF. This rearrangement joins TRBV5-1 to TRBJ2-3, with TRBD2 identical over 7 bases. The CDR3 goes on 3 residues after the read ends, and that part is filled in from the germline J gene. The trim removed 7 bases at V and 5 bases at J, leaving 7 bases unmatched. The V gene's germline CDR1 is SGHRS and CDR2 YFSETQ. This CDR3 is 13 amino acids long.

Concerning this clone: Read data end 3 residues before the CDR3 end; the end is taken from the germline J gene. The chain is built from TRBV5-4 and TRBJ2-7, with 14 bases aligning to TRBD2. Germline CDR1 SGHNT, CDR2 YYREEE (reference sequence). This CDR3 is built from 15 residues. The junction had 2 bases not matched to a gene; V was cut back by 0 bases and J by 6 bases. The sequenced CDR3 bases are TGTGCCAGCAGCTTGGGTGGACTAGCGGGAGGCGAG. It codes for CASSLGGLAGGE. The CDR3 reads in full as CASSLGGLAGGEQYF.

As regards this clone: From the germline J gene comes the end of the CDR3, since the read stops 3 residues before it. V gene TRBV6-1 combines with J gene TRBJ2-6, with D unclear. CDR3 length: 18 residues. Trimming pared 0 bases from V and 0 bases from J, leaving 12 bases between. CDR1 MNHNS and CDR2 SASEGT come from the germline V gene. The CDR3 sequence is CASSEARVPGSGANVLTF. CDR3 DNA (partial): TGTGCCAGCAGTGAAGCTAGGGTACCCGGCTCTGGGGCCAACGTC.

About this clone: Compared with germline, one end of the junction differs, possibly owing to a read error. The CDR3 extends 3 residues past the end of the read, so its final part is completed from the germline J gene. The sample carries other DNA sequences with the same CDR3. The chain has TRBV6-4 and TRBJ1-3, with a tentative D call TRBD1 (5 bases). In germline, CDR1 is MRHNA, CDR2 SNTAGT. The CDR3 consists of 19 residues. The CDR3 region is CASSDRAGTKAGSGNTIYF. The covered CDR3 bases are TGTGCCAGCAGTGACAGGGCAGGGACTAAGGCTGGCTCTGGAAACACT.

A note on this clone: The CDR3 end falls 3 residues outside the read, so it is completed with the germline J gene. V is TRBV28 and J is TRBJ1-2; D is perhaps TRBD1 (5 bases). Per the germline V gene, CDR1 is MDHEN and CDR2 is SYDVKM. V shed 3 bases and J shed 4 bases, with 15 bases lying between them. CDR3 length: 15 amino acids. The CDR3 DNA, read in part, is TGTGCCAGCAGTTTTGGGTTGGGCAGGGCCTATGGC. Amino acid sequence: CASSFGLGRAYG. The CDR3 reads in full as CASSFGLGRAYGYTF.

Note on this clone: The read ends 3 residues before the CDR3 terminus; that terminus is restored from the germline J gene. The V gene is TRBV12-3 or TRBV12-4, the J gene TRBJ2-3; no definite D call. The V end was cut by 4 bases, the J end by 5 bases, with 10 bases between. This CDR3 contains 13 residues. The sequenced part of the CDR3 DNA is TGTGCCAGCAGTTGGAATAGGGTAGATACG. Amino acid sequence: CASSWNRVDT. The CDR3 as a whole reads CASSWNRVDTQYF.

A word on this clone: The read terminates 3 residues ahead of where the CDR3 ends, so the germline J gene completes it. The chain has TRBV6-2 or TRBV6-3 and TRBJ2-3, with 8 bases aligning to TRBD1. With V trimmed by 4 bases and J by 0 bases, 3 bases remained unmatched. Germline lookup yields CDR1 MNHEY and CDR2 SVGEGT. The CDR3 runs to 15 residues. The sequenced part of the CDR3 DNA is TGTGCCAGCAGTTGGGACAGGTTGAGCACAGATACG. This codes for CASSWDRLSTDT. The CDR3 in its entirety is CASSWDRLSTDTQYF.

On this clone itself: The read is 3 residues too short to cover the CDR3 end, so that end is filled in from the germline J gene. The rearrangement joins TRBV20-1 to TRBJ2-7; 10 bases agree with TRBD2. The CDR3 is made up of 15 amino acids. After removal of 3 bases from V and 2 bases from J, the junction contained 7 bases not matched to a gene. Germline values: CDR1 DFQATT, CDR2 SNEGSKA (reference sequence). The CDR3 sequence: CSAREPLAGAYEQYF. CDR3 DNA (partial): TGCAGTGCTAGGGAGCCGCTAGCGGGGGCCTACGAG.

With respect to this clone: The read ends 3 residues before the CDR3 terminus; that terminus is restored from the germline J gene. The chain has TRBV12-3 or TRBV12-4 and TRBJ2-7; TRBD1 matches 8 bases. The CDR3 length is 16 residues. Germline trimming cut 5 bases from V and 2 bases from J; bases unmatched to any gene: 11. The CDR3 DNA, read in part, is TGTGCCAGCAGTCCCTCCGGGACAGGTAGTCCCTACGAG. This sequence encodes CASSPSGTGSPYE. In full, the CDR3 is CASSPSGTGSPYEQYF.

Points on this clone: The sequence runs out 3 residues before the end of the CDR3; the remainder is reconstructed from the germline J gene. The V gene is TRBV10-3, the J gene TRBJ1-2; D is unresolved. The CDR3 consists of 14 residues. Trimming left V 2 bases short and J 6 bases short, with 13 bases between. Germline V gene sequence: CDR1 ENHRY, CDR2 SYGVKD. The part of the CDR3 DNA that was read is TGTGCCATCAGTGAGCCCACTTCGGGTGATGGC. Protein: CAISEPTSGDG. The entire CDR3 sequence reads CAISEPTSGDGYTF.

CDR3 bases read: TGTGCCTGGACTCGAAGCGGCCGCACAGATACG. As protein: CAWTRSGRTDT. The full CDR3 reads CAWTRSGRTDTQYF. V usage is TRBV30 and J usage is TRBJ2-3, with D perhaps TRBD2 (5 bases). Read data end 3 residues before the CDR3 end; the end is taken from the germline J gene. The germline V gene encodes CDR1 GTSNPN and CDR2 SVGIG (reference sequence). The CDR3 runs to 14 residues. Deletions cut 4 bases from V and 1 base from J, with 12 bases between.

Points on this clone: An end of the junction does not agree with germline; a read error may underlie this. With the read ending 3 residues before the CDR3 end, the germline J gene is used to fill in that end. The chain employs TRBV4-2 and TRBJ1-1; no firm D call. The CDR3 consists of 14 residues. Germline CDR1 and CDR2: LGHNA and YNFKEQ. The sequenced CDR3 bases are TGCGCCAGCAGCCAAGATTTCCAGAACACTGAA. Amino acids: CASSQDFQNTE. The full-length CDR3 reads as CASSQDFQNTEAFF.

About this clone itself: The read ends 3 residues early relative to the CDR3; the germline J gene fills the gap. The chain combines TRBV30 with TRBJ2-3; 7 bases line up with TRBD1. Germline CDR1 and CDR2: GTSNPN and SVGIG (reference sequence). CDR3 size: 14 residues. The CDR3 region is CAWQGDSQDQPQYF. CDR3 DNA, as far as it was read: TGTGCCTGGCAAGGGGACAGCCAGGATCAGCCG.

The CDR3 bases that were read are TGTGCCTGGAGGGCAGGGGAAAGCCAGCCC. Amino acid sequence: CAWRAGESQP. In full, the CDR3 is CAWRAGESQPQHF. V is TRBV30 and J is TRBJ1-5; TRBD1 might be the D (6 bases). The CDR3 end is not reached by the read, which stops 3 residues before it; the germline J gene fills it in. Germline CDR1 GTSNPN, CDR2 SVGIG (reference sequence). The CDR3 contains 13 residues. Between the trimmed V and J ends, which lost 3 bases and 7 bases, there was a span of 13 bases.

The CDR3 loop is CASSSRTGDSPLHF. CDR3 DNA, as far as it was read: TGTGCCAGCAGCTCGAGGACAGGGGATTCACCC. The rearrangement links TRBV5-4 to TRBJ1-6, with TRBD1 identical over 9 bases. The DNA ends 3 residues before the CDR3 does, and the rest of the CDR3 is filled in from the germline J gene. Unmatched junction bases numbered 3, after V lost 3 bases and J lost 8 bases. There are 14 residues in the CDR3. Looked up from germline, CDR1 is SGHNT and CDR2 is YYREEE (reference sequence). Complete variable domain (other parts from reference TRBV5-4 and TRBJ1-6): ETGVTQSPTHLIKTRGQQVTLRCSSQSGHNTVSWYQQALGQGPQFIFQYYREEENGRGNFPPRFSGLQFPNYSSELNVNALELDDSALYLCASSSRTGDSPLHFGNGTRLTVT.